The text below deals with one T cell receptor (beta chain). The antigen remains unidentified. TCRdb passed the 5' RACE reads through MiXCR, listing each CDR3 protein once. Here the sample spans around 220,000 distinct CDR3 sequences, 10% to 13% being singletons. These data originate in a study of identical twins. The study, taken as a whole, reports: Sharing of beta out-of-frame sequences by twins showed a weaker excess. The study drew conclusions from cross-sectional statistical analysis, not from following the same donors. Abundant beta clonotypes from cord blood bore fewer insertions; memory repertoires lacked this pattern.

The germline V gene has CDR1 SGDLS and CDR2 YYNGEE. Trimming shortened V by 6 bases and J by 0 bases, and 21 bases separated the two germline ends. CDR3 length: 17 amino acids. V gene TRBV9 combines with J gene TRBJ1-2; D remains unclear. The receptor comes from a man aged 45-65 years in good health. Sequenced: memory T cells sorted from blood. The CDR3 region has the DNA TGTGCCAGCACCCACCCCCTAGGAGAGGGAACTAACTATGGCTACACCTTC. Translation: CASTHPLGEGTNYGYTF. Full variable domain (rest looked up from reference TRBV9 and TRBJ1-2): DSGVTQTPKHLITATGQRVTLRCSPRSGDLSVYWYQQSLDQGLQFLIQYYNGEERAKGNILERFSAQQFPDLHSELNLSSLELGDSALYFCASTHPLGEGTNYGYTFGSGTRLTVV.